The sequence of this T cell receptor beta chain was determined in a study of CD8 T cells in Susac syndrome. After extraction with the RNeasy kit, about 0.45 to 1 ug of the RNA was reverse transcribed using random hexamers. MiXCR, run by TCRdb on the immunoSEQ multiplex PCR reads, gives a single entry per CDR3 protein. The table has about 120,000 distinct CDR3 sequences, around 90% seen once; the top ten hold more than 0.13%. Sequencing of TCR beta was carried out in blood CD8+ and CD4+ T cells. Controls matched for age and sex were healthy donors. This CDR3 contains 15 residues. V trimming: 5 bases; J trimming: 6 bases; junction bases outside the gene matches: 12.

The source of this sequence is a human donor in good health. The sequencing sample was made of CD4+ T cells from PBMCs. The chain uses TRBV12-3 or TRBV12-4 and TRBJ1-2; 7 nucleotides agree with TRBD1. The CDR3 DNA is TGTGCCAGCAGTCCAGGGGGACGCCGAGGCCATGGCTACACCTTC. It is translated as CASSPGGRRGHGYTF.